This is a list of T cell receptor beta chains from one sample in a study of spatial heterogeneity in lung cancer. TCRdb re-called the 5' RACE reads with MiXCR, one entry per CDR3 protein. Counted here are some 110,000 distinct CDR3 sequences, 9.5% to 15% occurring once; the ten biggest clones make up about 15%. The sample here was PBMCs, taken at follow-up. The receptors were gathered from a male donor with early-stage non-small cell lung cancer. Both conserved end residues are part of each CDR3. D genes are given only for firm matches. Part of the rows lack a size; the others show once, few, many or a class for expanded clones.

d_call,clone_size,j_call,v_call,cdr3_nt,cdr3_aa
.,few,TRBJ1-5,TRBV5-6,TGTGCCAGCAGCCGTCGAGCCCCGGCTGGCAATCAGCCCCAGCATTTT,CASSRRAPAGNQPQHF
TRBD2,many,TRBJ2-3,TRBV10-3,TGTGCCATCAGTGGGACTAGCGGGGGGGCCGCGTCCACAGATACGCAGTATTTT,CAISGTSGGAASTDTQYF
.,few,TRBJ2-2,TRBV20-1,TGCAGTGCTCCGAGGCCCAGGGTTCCTGGCGGGGAGCTGTTTTTT,CSAPRPRVPGGELFF
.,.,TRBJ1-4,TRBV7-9,TGTGCCAGCAGCTTAGCGGGACCCACTAATGAAAAACTGTTTTTT,CASSLAGPTNEKLFF
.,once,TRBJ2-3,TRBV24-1,TGTGCCACCAGTGATACCCGACAGGTTCCAGATACGCAGTATTTT,CATSDTRQVPDTQYF
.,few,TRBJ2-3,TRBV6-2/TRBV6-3,TGTGCCAGCAGTCTCCGTCGTCTGGCTGAATCCCGCTTAGATACGCAGTATTTT,CASSLRRLAESRLDTQYF
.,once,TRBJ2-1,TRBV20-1,TGCAGTGCTAGAGAGGCGGACTACTCCTACAATGAGCAGTTCTTC,CSAREADYSYNEQFF
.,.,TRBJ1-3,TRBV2,TGTGCCAGCAGCGAAGCCATAGGAAACACCATATATTTT,CASSEAIGNTIYF
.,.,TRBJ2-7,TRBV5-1,TGCGCCAGCAGCCCGTTGGGGGGCGTAGGGAAAGCGGGTACGTACTCCTACGAGCAGTACTTC,CASSPLGGVGKAGTYSYEQYF
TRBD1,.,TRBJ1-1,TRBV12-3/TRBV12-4,TGTGCCAGCAGACGGGGACAGGGGGGCACTGAAGCTTTCTTT,CASRRGQGGTEAFF
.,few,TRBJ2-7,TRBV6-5,TGTGCCAGCAGTACCGCGGTGACCTACGAGCAGTACTTC,CASSTAVTYEQYF
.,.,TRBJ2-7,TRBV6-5,TGTGCCAGCAGCGGAAAACAGGTCTTCAAAACCTACGAGCAGTACTTC,CASSGKQVFKTYEQYF
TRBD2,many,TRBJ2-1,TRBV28,TGTGCCAGCAGTTTCCTAGCGGCCAATGAGCAGTTCTTC,CASSFLAANEQFF
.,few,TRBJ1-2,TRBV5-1,TGCGCCAGCAGCTTGGCTCGGCAGCCCAATGGCTACACCTTC,CASSLARQPNGYTF
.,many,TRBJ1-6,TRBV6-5,TGTGCCAGCAGTCCGGACGGCTCCTATAATTCACCCCTCCACTTT,CASSPDGSYNSPLHF
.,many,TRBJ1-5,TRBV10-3,TGTGCCATCAGTGAGTCGACCCTTCAAGTTCAGCCCCAGCATTTT,CAISESTLQVQPQHF
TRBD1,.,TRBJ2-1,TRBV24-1,TGTGCCACCAATCCCGGGACAGGGCGTTGGGGCAATGAGCAGTTCTTC,CATNPGTGRWGNEQFF
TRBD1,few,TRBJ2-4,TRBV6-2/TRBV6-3,TGTGCCAGCACCGGGACAGGGGGCGTCAAAAACATTCAGTACTTC,CASTGTGGVKNIQYF
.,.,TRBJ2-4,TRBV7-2,TGTGCCAGCAGCTTGGCGCCGGATAACATTCAGTACTTC,CASSLAPDNIQYF
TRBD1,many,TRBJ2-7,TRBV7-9,TGTGCCAGCAGCGACGATCGGGACAGGGCCTACGAGCAGTACTTC,CASSDDRDRAYEQYF
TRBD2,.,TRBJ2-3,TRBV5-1,TGCGCCAGCAGCTTGGCCACGCGGGGGACAGATACGCAGTATTTT,CASSLATRGTDTQYF
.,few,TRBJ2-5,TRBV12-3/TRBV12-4,TGTGCCACCCGGACAGTCGGGGGGGAGACCCAGTACTTC,CATRTVGGETQYF